These 10 T cell receptor beta chains were all obtained from the same sample, sequenced in a study of control samples from healthy donors and cancer patients (TCRdb year 2020). Library generation was performed with the immunoSEQ multiplex PCR assay. TCRdb took over this immuneACCESS table, retaining in-frame rearrangements with V and J assigned. Such tables are incomplete; in checked studies, under half of the missing clones stem from an unresolved V gene, and the remainder is unexplained. In this sample the table shows nearly 200,000 clones, about 91% of which occur a single time. 1.5% to 2% of the sample is taken by the ten largest. The sample comprised blood. The receptors shown here come from a man aged 25 to 40 in good health.

The chain recombines TRBV7-9 with TRBJ1-1, with D uncertain. Trimming cost V 5 bases and J 4 bases, with 8 bases left between them. CDR3 length: 12 residues. Germline V gene data show CDR1 as SEHNR and CDR2 as FQNEAQ (reference sequence). CDR3 DNA sequence: TGTGCCAGCAGCCCAGAGATCACTGAAGCTTTCTTT. Amino acids: CASSPEITEAFF. Filled out from reference TRBV7-9 and TRBJ1-1, the complete variable domain reads DTGVSQNPRHKITKRGQNVTFRCDPISEHNRLYWYRQTLGQGPEFLTYFQNEAQLEKSRLLSDRFSAERPKGSFSTLEIQRTEQGDSAMYLCASSPEITEAFFGQGTRLTVV.

The chain employs TRBV2 and TRBJ2-6, with D possibly TRBD2 on 5 matching bases. Germline V gene sequence: CDR1 SNHLY, CDR2 FYNNEI. The V gene lost 6 bases and the J gene lost 5 bases, with 14 bases spanning the gap. The CDR3 runs to 15 residues. The CDR3 reads CASRAGDSRANVLTF. The DNA of the CDR3 is TGTGCCAGCAGGGCCGGGGATTCGAGGGCCAACGTCCTGACTTTC.

The CDR3 here is CASSAQGSTGELFF. As DNA, the CDR3 is TGCGCCAGCAGCGCACAGGGCTCCACCGGGGAGCTGTTTTTT. The chain recombines TRBV5-1 with TRBJ2-2; D possibly corresponds to TRBD1 (6 bases). V gave up 4 bases and J gave up 4 bases, with 11 bases separating them. The CDR3 spans 14 residues. Germline V gene lookup returns CDR1 SGHRS and CDR2 YFSETQ.

V usage is TRBV6-5 and J usage is TRBJ1-5; D is unresolved. The CDR3 has 14 amino acids. Germline assignment: CDR1 MNHEY and CDR2 SVGAGI. V dropped 6 bases and J dropped 4 bases, with 13 bases sitting between them. The CDR3 protein is CASRRDSTNQPQHF. CDR3 in DNA: TGTGCCAGCAGACGGGATTCCACTAATCAGCCCCAGCATTTT.

V gene TRBV30 combines with J gene TRBJ1-4; tentatively, D is TRBD1 (5 bases). In germline, CDR1 is GTSNPN, CDR2 SVGIG (reference sequence). V lost 2 bases to trimming and J lost 4 bases, with 14 bases between them. The CDR3 sequence is 15 residues long. Written as DNA, the CDR3 is TGTGCCTGGAGTTTGGCCGGGGCCAGTAATGAAAAACTGTTTTTT. This codes for CAWSLAGASNEKLFF.

The chain recombines TRBV27 with TRBJ1-2, with 9 positions matching TRBD1. CDR1 is MNHEY, CDR2 SMNVEV, per germline (reference sequence). The CDR3 length is 15 residues. The V and J ends lost 3 bases and 7 bases, in that order; junction bases with no gene match: 9. This chain's CDR3 is CASSFSRTGVGGYTF. The CDR3, as DNA: TGTGCCAGCAGTTTCTCGAGGACAGGGGTGGGTGGCTACACCTTC.

The chain is built from TRBV7-9 and TRBJ2-7; 9 bases agree with TRBD1. V was clipped by 1 base and J by 1 base; unmatched bases: 2. Germline V CDR1 and CDR2: SEHNR, FQNEAQ (reference sequence). There are 15 residues in the CDR3. The CDR3 reads CASSLGQGDSYEQYF. The DNA for the CDR3 is TGTGCCAGCAGCTTAGGACAGGGGGATTCCTACGAGCAGTACTTC. Together with reference TRBV7-9 and TRBJ2-7, the CDR3 gives the full variable domain: DTGVSQNPRHKITKRGQNVTFRCDPISEHNRLYWYRQTLGQGPEFLTYFQNEAQLEKSRLLSDRFSAERPKGSFSTLEIQRTEQGDSAMYLCASSLGQGDSYEQYFGPGTRLTVT.

The V and J genes are TRBV7-6 and TRBJ1-6, with TRBD1 as a possible D gene (6 bases). The CDR3 has 14 residues. Germline V CDR1 and CDR2: SGHVS, FNYEAQ. V was trimmed by 4 bases and J by 13 bases, leaving 17 bases between them. The CDR3 bases are TGTGCCAGCAGCTCTTTGTGGGAGGGGGGCCCCCTCCACTTT. It yields the protein CASSSLWEGGPLHF.

The genes are TRBV11-2 and TRBJ2-7; D remains unclear. In germline, CDR1 is SGHAT, CDR2 FQNNGV. V dropped 2 bases and J dropped 2 bases, with 10 bases sitting between them. The CDR3 has 14 residues. CDR3 amino acids: CASSLYVSPYEQYF. The CDR3 bases are TGTGCCAGCAGCTTATATGTGTCCCCCTACGAGCAGTACTTC.

This clone occurred a few times. Sequence at one end of the junction differs from germline and may be a read error. This specimen includes other DNA sequences encoding the same CDR3. The chain has TRBV2 and TRBJ1-6, with D unresolved. This CDR3 has 14 residues. Germline loops: CDR1 SNHLY, CDR2 FYNNEI. CDR3 sequence reads: CASSEGPAGSPLHF. In DNA form, the CDR3 reads TGTGCCAGCAGCGAAGGGCCAGCGGGATCACCCCTCCACTTT.